This TCR beta chain stems from a study of cytomegalovirus exposure and HLA in healthy donors. Study in general: Unique TCRs from HLA-typed donors, 80 million to 90 million of them, were held in an early data release. Study-wide points: A few V segments could not be told apart, such as TRBV6-2 and TRBV6-3, and were left out.

Each of the donors was a healthy bone marrow donor. PCR involved 60 Vbeta and 13 Jbeta primers. Clones were read by immunoSEQ multiplex PCR, and TCRdb kept only the in-frame ones, dropping some. The sample holds 150,000 to 200,000 clones, around three quarters seen once. This CDR3 is built from 15 residues. Germline values: CDR1 MNHNS, CDR2 SASEGT. Unmatched junction bases numbered 4, after V lost 4 bases and J lost 2 bases. Remarks on this clone: The antigen is undetermined.

The source material was PBMCs. The chain uses TRBV6-1 and TRBJ2-2, with TRBD1 matching 7 bases. The source is a boy aged 10-17 years in good health and CMV-seronegative. CDR3 region: CASSVYRGNTGELFF. CDR3 nucleotide sequence: TGTGCCAGCAGTGTATACAGGGGAAACACCGGGGAGCTGTTTTTT.